Presented here are 14 T cell receptor beta chains from one specimen sequenced in a study of T cells in Graves' hyperthyroidism and ophthalmopathy. Authors of the study amplified TCR beta CDR3 regions from RNA transcripts. The primer set for the first-round RT-PCR of the TCR CDR3 was HTBI. TCRdb reprocessed the multiplex PCR reads with MiXCR, giving one entry per CDR3 protein. The table has about 700,000 distinct CDR3 sequences, about 45% seen once. The sequenced material came from peripheral blood or thyroid tissue (not recorded which). These receptors were taken from an adult man with Graves' disease, either hyperthyroidism or ophthalmopathy (not recorded which).

This clonotype came up a few times. The V and J genes are TRBV5-1 and TRBJ1-3, with a possible D match to TRBD1 (5 bases). Deletions cut 2 bases from V and 0 bases from J, with 12 bases between. Germline V lookup: CDR1 SGHRS, CDR2 YFSETQ. This CDR3 region has 16 residues. Written as DNA, the CDR3 is TGCGCCAGCAGCTTAAAGGGAGACAGCTCTGGAAACACCATATATTTT. It encodes CASSLKGDSSGNTIYF.

This chain joins TRBV20-1 and TRBJ1-2, with 10 bases identical to TRBD1. The CDR3 is 14 amino acids. Germline V gene data show CDR1 as DFQATT and CDR2 as SNEGSKA (reference sequence). After removal of 5 bases from V and 7 bases from J, the junction contained 10 bases not matched to a gene. CDR3 protein: CSASVRQGAVGYTF. In DNA form, the CDR3 reads TGCAGTGCTTCTGTGAGACAGGGGGCGGTTGGCTACACCTTC.

This chain joins TRBV29-1 and TRBJ1-1; D might be TRBD1 (6 bases). Germline assignment: CDR1 SQVTM and CDR2 ANQGSEA. Trimming shortened V by 4 bases and J by 4 bases, and 25 bases separated the two germline ends. This CDR3 contains 17 residues. CDR3 sequence (DNA): TGCAGCGTTGCGTCGGGGGCGCATTCGGACTTGATCACTGAAGCTTTCTTT. As protein: CSVASGAHSDLITEAFF.

Only a few counts were recorded for this clonotype. The chain links TRBV5-1 to TRBJ2-2; TRBD1 agrees at 11 bases. Germline-derived CDR1 and CDR2 are SGHRS and YFSETQ. The CDR3 is made up of 16 amino acids. The V segment lost 2 bases and the J segment 4 bases; nucleotides outside the gene matches: 4. The CDR3 DNA reads as TGCGCCAGCAGCTTATTGGACAGGGGGCCCACCGGGGAGCTGTTTTTT. It codes for CASSLLDRGPTGELFF.

This clonotype occurred a few times. The chain couples TRBV5-8 to TRBJ1-2; D might be TRBD1 (5 bases). Trimming pared 5 bases from V and 6 bases from J, leaving 20 bases between. The CDR3 has 15 amino acids. Germline CDR1 and CDR2: SGHTS and YDEGEE. The CDR3 sequence: CASREGDTLVNGYTF. CDR3 coding DNA: TGTGCCAGCAGGGAAGGGGATACACTGGTGAATGGCTACACCTTC.

As regards this clonotype: A much larger clonotype is one base distant, so this may be a read error. The CDR3 sequence is CASKEVLEETQYF. DNA of the CDR3: TGTGCCAGCAAGGAAGTGTTAGAAGAGACCCAGTACTTC. The chain has TRBV7-9 and TRBJ2-5; D is uncertain. There are 13 residues in the CDR3. The V gene lost 7 bases and the J gene lost 3 bases, with 12 bases spanning the gap. Germline CDR1 is SEHNR and CDR2 is FQNEAQ (reference sequence).

To note about this clonotype: Possible read error: a much larger clone is one base away. This chain uses TRBV7-9 with TRBJ2-5; D is ambiguous. There are 12 residues in the CDR3. CDR1 is SEHNR, CDR2 FQNEAQ, per germline (reference sequence). CDR3 in DNA: TGTGCCCGCAGCAACGGAGTCCCGACCCAGTACTTC. This translates into CARSNGVPTQYF.

V gene TRBV29-1 combines with J gene TRBJ1-2; 9 bases are shared with TRBD1. Germline V gene lookup returns CDR1 SQVTM and CDR2 ANQGSEA. The V gene end was trimmed by 3 bases and the J gene end by 8 bases; junction bases not matched to a gene: 7. The CDR3 length is 13 residues. As DNA, the CDR3 is TGCAGCGTTGAGTGGGACAGGGTAGCGGGCTACACCTTC. Translating it yields CSVEWDRVAGYTF.

CDR3 residues: CASEDGGYGYTF. CDR3 DNA: TGTGCCAGCGAGGATGGCGGCTATGGCTACACCTTC. The chain links TRBV7-9 to TRBJ1-2; D is ambiguous. This CDR3 has 12 amino acids. CDR1 is SEHNR, CDR2 FQNEAQ, per germline (reference sequence). V was cut by 8 bases and J by 4 bases, with 11 bases left in between.

The chain links TRBV29-1 to TRBJ1-2; TRBD1 matches at 7 bases. Germline-derived CDR1 and CDR2 are SQVTM and ANQGSEA. The J segment lost 0 bases and the V segment lost 8 bases, leaving 9 bases of the junction unmatched. The CDR3 spans 14 residues. This CDR3 is CSLGTEQANYGYTF. CDR3 DNA: TGCAGCTTGGGGACAGAACAAGCTAACTATGGCTACACCTTC.

The rearrangement joins TRBV19 to TRBJ2-6; no reliable D call. The CDR3 covers 15 residues. Germline assignment: CDR1 LNHDA and CDR2 SQIVND (reference sequence). With 3 bases removed from V and 0 bases from J, the gap between germline ends came to 6 bases. The CDR3 sequence is CASSISSSGANVLTF. The CDR3 DNA sequence: TGTGCCAGTAGTATTAGCAGCTCTGGGGCCAACGTCCTGACTTTC.

In this sample, this clonotype turned up many times. The chain has TRBV10-3 and TRBJ1-1, with D perhaps matching TRBD1 (5 bases). The germline V gene encodes CDR1 ENHRY and CDR2 SYGVKD. This CDR3 has 12 amino acids. V was shortened by 0 bases and J by 13 bases, with 12 bases between the two germline ends. This CDR3 reads CAISESMGVIFF. CDR3 nucleotides: TGTGCCATCAGTGAGTCGATGGGGGTTATTTTCTTT.

This clonotype was seen a handful of times. The chain links TRBV6-5 to TRBJ1-1; the D is unclear. Germline-derived CDR1 and CDR2 are MNHEY and SVGAGI. Between the trimmed V and J ends, which lost 2 bases and 8 bases, there was a span of 15 bases. The CDR3 consists of 14 residues. Written as DNA, the CDR3 is TGTGCCAGCAGTTACGGCACGGGATTCACCGAAGCTTTCTTT. It codes for CASSYGTGFTEAFF.

This clonotype was seen repeatedly, ten times or more. The rearrangement uses TRBV24-1 and TRBJ2-7; 9 bases agree with TRBD1. CDR1 and CDR2 (germline): KGHDR, SFDVKD. The CDR3 has 12 residues. Germline trimming cut 7 bases from V and 9 bases from J; bases unmatched to any gene: 6. The CDR3 region has the DNA TGTGCCACCAGGCTTGGGGACAGGGCGCAGTACTTC. The encoded protein is CATRLGDRAQYF.